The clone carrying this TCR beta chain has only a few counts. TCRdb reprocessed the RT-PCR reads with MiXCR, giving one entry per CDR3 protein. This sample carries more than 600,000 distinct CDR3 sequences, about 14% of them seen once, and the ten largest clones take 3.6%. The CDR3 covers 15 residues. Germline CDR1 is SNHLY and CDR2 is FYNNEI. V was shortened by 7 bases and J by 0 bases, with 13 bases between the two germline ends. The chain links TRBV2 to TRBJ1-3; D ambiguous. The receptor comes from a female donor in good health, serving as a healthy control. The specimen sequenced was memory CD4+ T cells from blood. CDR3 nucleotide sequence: TGTGCCAGCAAGGTTCAACCGAGCTCTGGAAACACCATATATTTT. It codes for CASKVQPSSGNTIYF.